The 18 T cell receptor beta chains in this list originate from one sample, sequenced in a study of blood T cell repertoires in COVID-19 (dated by TCRdb to the early 2020s). Libraries were made using the immunoSEQ multiplex PCR assay. TCRdb re-hosts the immuneACCESS table, in-frame sequences only. Its copies lack some clones; in the studies checked, an unresolved V gene accounts for under half of them, and the cause for the rest is not known. The sample has under 200,000 clones on record, approximately 88% of them singletons. The ten largest clones represent 2.9% of the sample. Sequenced material: peripheral blood. Source of these receptors: an older woman with acute or convalescent COVID-19.

Only a few counts were recorded for this clone. V and J are TRBV7-9 and TRBJ1-1; 7 positions agree with TRBD1. The CDR3 is made up of 14 amino acids. CDR1 and CDR2 from the germline V gene are SEHNR and FQNEAQ (reference sequence). J gave up 5 bases and V 4 bases, and 7 bases lay outside the gene matches. The CDR3 coding sequence is TGTGCCAGCAGCTCCAGGACAGGAGAGACTGAAGCTTTCTTT. Translated: CASSSRTGETEAFF.

This chain joins TRBV11-2 and TRBJ2-5, with TRBD2 matching over 9 bases. This CDR3 spans 16 amino acids. The V segment lost 4 bases and the J segment 5 bases; nucleotides outside the gene matches: 11. CDR1 is SGHAT and CDR2 is FQNNGV in the germline V gene. The CDR3 is CASSSRGGEVSETQYF. The DNA of the CDR3 is TGTGCCAGCAGCTCACGCGGGGGGGAGGTTTCGGAGACCCAGTACTTC.

In this sample, this clone turned up once. The chain is built from TRBV19 and TRBJ2-3; a weak D match, TRBD2 (6 bases). Germline V gene data show CDR1 as LNHDA and CDR2 as SQIVND (reference sequence). The CDR3 covers 13 residues. Trimming stripped 7 bases from V and 3 bases from J, with 11 bases between. CDR3 bases: TGTGCCAGTACGGGACTCCTAACAGATACGCAGTATTTT. This encodes CASTGLLTDTQYF. The full variable domain, in which reference TRBV19 and TRBJ2-3 provide the parts outside the CDR3, is DGGITQSPKYLFRKEGQNVTLSCEQNLNHDAMYWYRQDPGQGLRLIYYSQIVNDFQKGDIAEGYSVSREKKESFPLTVTSAQKNPTAFYLCASTGLLTDTQYFGPGTRLTVL.

J is TRBJ2-2 and V is TRBV23-1, with TRBD1 matching over 9 bases. TRBV23-1 is marked as an open reading frame, function uncertain. V shed 3 bases, J shed 3 bases, and the junction held 11 bases outside the gene matches. The CDR3 extends over 18 amino acids. CDR3 nucleotides: TGCGCCAGCAGTCACAACCTGCGACAGGGGGTACACACCGGGGAGCTGTTTTTT. Its translation: CASSHNLRQGVHTGELFF.

The chain uses TRBV3-1 (or the pseudogene TRBV3-2) and TRBJ2-2, with TRBD1 identical over 9 bases. Trimming took 5 bases from V and 0 from J; bases not matched to a gene: 13. Germline lookup yields CDR1 LGHDT and CDR2 YNNKEL (reference sequence). There are 19 residues in the CDR3. CDR3 DNA sequence: TGTGCCAGCAGCGACCACCGGGACAGGGTAATGTCGAACACCGGGGAGCTGTTTTTT. Residues: CASSDHRDRVMSNTGELFF.

The rearrangement joins TRBV27 to TRBJ2-1, with 9 nucleotides matching TRBD1. Germline V lookup: CDR1 MNHEY, CDR2 SMNVEV (reference sequence). The CDR3 consists of 14 residues. V was clipped by 2 bases and J by 7 bases; unmatched bases: 3. In DNA form, the CDR3 reads TGTGCCAGCAGTTTAGGGACAGGGAAAAATGAGCAGTTCTTC. This gives the protein CASSLGTGKNEQFF.

The CDR3 region is CASSPGATSGNTIYF. In DNA, the CDR3 is TGTGCCAGTAGTCCAGGGGCCACCTCTGGAAACACCATATATTTT. This chain uses TRBV19 with TRBJ1-3; D possibly corresponds to TRBD1 (6 bases). Germline V gene lookup returns CDR1 LNHDA and CDR2 SQIVND (reference sequence). The ends were cut back, 5 bases at V and 0 bases at J, with 11 bases in the middle. CDR3 length: 15 residues.

V usage is TRBV5-1 and J usage is TRBJ1-5; the match to TRBD1 covers 8 bases. Germline V gene lookup returns CDR1 SGHRS and CDR2 YFSETQ. V shed 5 bases, J shed 6 bases, and the junction held 10 bases outside the gene matches. The CDR3 sequence is 15 residues long. CDR3 DNA: TGCGCCAGCAGGGGACAGGCCTACGGTAGTCAGCCCCAGCATTTT. Translating it yields CASRGQAYGSQPQHF.

The chain combines TRBV5-5 with TRBJ2-1; D might be TRBD1 (5 bases). CDR3 length: 11 amino acids. CDR1 and CDR2 (germline): SGHKS, YYEKEE (reference sequence). V was clipped by 6 bases and J by 7 bases, with 8 bases between them. CDR3 sequence: CASKGFNEQFF. The CDR3 nucleotides are TGTGCCAGCAAGGGGTTTAATGAGCAGTTCTTC.

Written as DNA, the CDR3 is TGTGCCAGCAGCTTAGTGGGGGCAGCAGGGGAAAAACTGTTTTTT. As protein: CASSLVGAAGEKLFF. V usage is TRBV11-2 and J usage is TRBJ1-4, with TRBD1 as a possible D gene (6 bases). V was trimmed by 1 base and J by 8 bases, leaving 14 bases between them. The germline gives CDR1 SGHAT, CDR2 FQNNGV. CDR3 length: 15 residues. The whole variable domain, filled in from reference TRBV11-2 and TRBJ1-4, reads EAGVAQSPRYKIIEKRQSVAFWCNPISGHATLYWYQQILGQGPKLLIQFQNNGVVDDSQLPKDRFSAERLKGVDSTLKIQPAKLEDSAVYLCASSLVGAAGEKLFFGSGTQLSVL.

This clone appeared once. This sequence joins TRBV30 and TRBJ2-2; perhaps TRBD1 as D (6 bases). The ends were cut back, 0 bases at V and 6 bases at J, with 11 bases in the middle. The CDR3 covers 14 residues. Germline V CDR1 and CDR2: GTSNPN, SVGIG (reference sequence). The CDR3 region has the DNA TGTGCCTGGAGTGTAAGGGGGATTTCCGGGGAGCTGTTTTTT. Its protein is CAWSVRGISGELFF.

This chain links TRBV6-2 or TRBV6-3 with TRBJ2-7; D is possibly TRBD1 (6 bases). V was trimmed by 4 bases and J by 2 bases, leaving 15 bases between them. The V gene's germline CDR1 is MNHEY and CDR2 SVGEGT. The CDR3 consists of 15 residues. The CDR3, as DNA: TGTGCCAGCAGTTCGGACAGAAGGAGACCCTACGAGCAGTACTTC. Protein product: CASSSDRRRPYEQYF.

The chain uses TRBV18 and TRBJ2-5, with 8 bases identical to TRBD1. This CDR3 spans 15 amino acids. Germline V CDR1 and CDR2: KGHSH, LQKENI. The V segment lost 4 bases and the J segment 1 base; nucleotides outside the gene matches: 5. The DNA for the CDR3 is TGTGCCAGCTCACTAGGTACAGGGGGCCAAGAGACCCAGTACTTC. Translation: CASSLGTGGQETQYF.

This clone was recorded only once. This chain links TRBV5-4 with TRBJ2-7, with 9 bases matching TRBD1. Germline V CDR1 and CDR2: SGHNT, YYREEE (reference sequence). This CDR3 is built from 14 residues. V gave up 6 bases and J gave up 1 base; unmatched junction bases: 5. Here the CDR3 DNA reads TGTGCCAGCACCCGGGACAGGGAGTCCTACGAGCAGTACTTC. It specifies CASTRDRESYEQYF.

This clone has just one count. The genes are TRBV19 and TRBJ1-1; 8 nucleotides align to TRBD1. V lost 3 bases, J lost 11 bases, and 14 bases stayed unmatched. The CDR3 runs 15 residues. In germline, CDR1 is LNHDA, CDR2 SQIVND (reference sequence). CDR3 coding DNA: TGTGCCAGTAGTATCCTCGGGACAGGCCCCGCCGGGGCTTTCTTT. Protein product: CASSILGTGPAGAFF.

The gene calls are TRBV6-5 and TRBJ2-4; D is possibly TRBD2 (5 bases). The CDR3 consists of 13 residues. Between the trimmed V and J ends, which lost 6 bases and 7 bases, there was a span of 13 bases. The germline CDR1 and CDR2 sequences are MNHEY and SVGAGI. The CDR3 reads CASRPHGENIQYF. As DNA, the CDR3 is TGTGCCAGCAGGCCCCACGGGGAGAACATTCAGTACTTC.

The CDR3 DNA reads as TGTGCCAGCAGCTTTCCGGGGGTAGGCAAAGAGACCCAGTACTTC. This sequence encodes CASSFPGVGKETQYF. The chain uses TRBV5-5 and TRBJ2-5; TRBD2 might be the D (6 bases). With 2 bases removed from V and 3 bases from J, the gap between germline ends came to 14 bases. The CDR3 totals 15 residues. The germline V gene has CDR1 SGHKS and CDR2 YYEKEE (reference sequence).

As to this clone: A read error may account for a junction end that differs from germline. The rearrangement uses TRBV27 and TRBJ1-6; D perhaps matches TRBD1 (6 bases). CDR1 and CDR2 (germline): MNHEY, SMNVEV (reference sequence). This CDR3 contains 16 residues. CDR3 in DNA: TGTACCAGCAGTTTATCAGGTGGACAGTATAATTCACCCCTCCACTTT. It translates to CTSSLSGGQYNSPLHF.